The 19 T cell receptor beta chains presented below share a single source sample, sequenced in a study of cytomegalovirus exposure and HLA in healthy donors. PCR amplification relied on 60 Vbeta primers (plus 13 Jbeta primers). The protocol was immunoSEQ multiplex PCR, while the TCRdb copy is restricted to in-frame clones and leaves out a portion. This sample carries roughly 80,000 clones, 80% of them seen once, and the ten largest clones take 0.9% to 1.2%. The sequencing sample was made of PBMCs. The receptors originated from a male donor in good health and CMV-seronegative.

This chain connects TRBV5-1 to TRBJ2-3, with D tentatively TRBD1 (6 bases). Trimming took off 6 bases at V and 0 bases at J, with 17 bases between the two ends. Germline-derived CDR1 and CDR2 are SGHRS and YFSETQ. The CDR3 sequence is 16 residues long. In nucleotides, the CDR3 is TGCGCCAGCACAACAGGAGGACAGTCTAGCACAGATACGCAGTATTTT. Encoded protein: CASTTGGQSSTDTQYF.

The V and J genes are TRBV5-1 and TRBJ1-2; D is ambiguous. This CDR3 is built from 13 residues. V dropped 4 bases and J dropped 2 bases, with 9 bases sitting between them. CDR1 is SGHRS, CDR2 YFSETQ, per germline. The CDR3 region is CASSIDSNYGYTF. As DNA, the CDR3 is TGCGCCAGCAGCATCGACTCAAACTATGGCTACACCTTC.

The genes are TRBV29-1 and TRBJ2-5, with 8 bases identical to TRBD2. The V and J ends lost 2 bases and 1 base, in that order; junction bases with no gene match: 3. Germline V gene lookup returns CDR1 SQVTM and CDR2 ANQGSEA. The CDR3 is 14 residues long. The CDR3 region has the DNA TGCAGCGTTGAACCGACTAGCGCCCAAGAGACCCAGTACTTC. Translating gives CSVEPTSAQETQYF.

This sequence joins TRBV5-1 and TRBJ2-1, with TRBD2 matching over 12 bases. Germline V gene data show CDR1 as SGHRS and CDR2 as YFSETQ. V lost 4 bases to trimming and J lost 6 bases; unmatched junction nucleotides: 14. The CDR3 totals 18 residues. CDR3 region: CASSHQTVTSGSPNEQFF. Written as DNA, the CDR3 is TGCGCCAGCAGCCACCAGACTGTGACTAGCGGGAGCCCCAATGAGCAGTTCTTC.

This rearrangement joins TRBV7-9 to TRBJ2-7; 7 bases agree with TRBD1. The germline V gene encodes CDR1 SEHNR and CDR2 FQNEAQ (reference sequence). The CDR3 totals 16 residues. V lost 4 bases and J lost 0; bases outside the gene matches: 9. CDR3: CASSSLDRFSSYEQYF. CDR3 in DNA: TGTGCCAGCAGCTCACTGGACAGGTTCAGCTCCTACGAGCAGTACTTC.

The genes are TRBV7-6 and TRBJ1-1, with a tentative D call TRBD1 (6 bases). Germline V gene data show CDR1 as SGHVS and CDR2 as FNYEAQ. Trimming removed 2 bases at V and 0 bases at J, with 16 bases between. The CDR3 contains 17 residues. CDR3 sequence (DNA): TGTGCCAGCAGCTTAACCACCCCAGGGGTATTGAACACTGAAGCTTTCTTT. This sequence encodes CASSLTTPGVLNTEAFF.

The DNA for the CDR3 is TGTGCCAGCAGGGAATGGGGGAGGGCGCAGTATTTT. Translated: CASREWGRAQYF. The chain has TRBV27 and TRBJ2-3; 7 bases align to TRBD2. Losses at the gene ends were 6 bases for V and 10 bases for J; bases not matched to a gene: 7. The CDR3 runs 12 residues. From germline, CDR1 is MNHEY and CDR2 SMNVEV (reference sequence).

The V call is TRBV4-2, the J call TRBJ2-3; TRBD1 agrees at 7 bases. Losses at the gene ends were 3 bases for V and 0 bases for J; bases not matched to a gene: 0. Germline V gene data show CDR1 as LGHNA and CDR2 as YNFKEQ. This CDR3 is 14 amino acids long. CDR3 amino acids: CASSQDRSTDTQYF. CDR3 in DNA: TGTGCCAGCAGCCAGGACAGGAGCACAGATACGCAGTATTTT.

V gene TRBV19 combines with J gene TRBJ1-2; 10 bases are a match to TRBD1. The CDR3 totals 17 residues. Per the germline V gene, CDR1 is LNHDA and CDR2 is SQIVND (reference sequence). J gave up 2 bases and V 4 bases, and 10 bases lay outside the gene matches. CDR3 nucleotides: TGTGCCAGTAGTAATCAGGGGACAGGGGCCCTGAACTATGGCTACACCTTC. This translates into CASSNQGTGALNYGYTF. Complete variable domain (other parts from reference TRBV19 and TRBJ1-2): DGGITQSPKYLFRKEGQNVTLSCEQNLNHDAMYWYRQDPGQGLRLIYYSQIVNDFQKGDIAEGYSVSREKKESFPLTVTSAQKNPTAFYLCASSNQGTGALNYGYTFGSGTRLTVV.

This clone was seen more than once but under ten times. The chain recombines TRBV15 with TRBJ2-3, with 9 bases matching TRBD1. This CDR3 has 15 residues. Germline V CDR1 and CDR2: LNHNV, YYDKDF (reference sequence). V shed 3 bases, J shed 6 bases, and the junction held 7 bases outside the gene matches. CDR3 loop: CATSRGQGGLDTQYF. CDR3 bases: TGTGCCACCAGCAGGGGACAGGGAGGCTTGGATACGCAGTATTTT.

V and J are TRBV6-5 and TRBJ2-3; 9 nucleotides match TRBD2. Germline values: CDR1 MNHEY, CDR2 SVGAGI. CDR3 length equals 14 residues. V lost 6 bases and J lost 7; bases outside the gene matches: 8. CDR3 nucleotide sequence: TGTGCCAGCAGCCTAGGGACTAGCAGAAATACGCAGTATTTT. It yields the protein CASSLGTSRNTQYF.

The CDR3 loop reads CASSEAPTGREKLFF. The CDR3 coding sequence is TGTGCCAGCAGTGAAGCGCCTACAGGGCGAGAAAAACTGTTTTTT. This rearrangement joins TRBV6-1 to TRBJ1-4; possibly TRBD1 for D (6 bases). The V gene's germline CDR1 is MNHNS and CDR2 SASEGT. Trimming stripped 0 bases from V and 8 bases from J, with 13 bases between. The CDR3 totals 15 residues.

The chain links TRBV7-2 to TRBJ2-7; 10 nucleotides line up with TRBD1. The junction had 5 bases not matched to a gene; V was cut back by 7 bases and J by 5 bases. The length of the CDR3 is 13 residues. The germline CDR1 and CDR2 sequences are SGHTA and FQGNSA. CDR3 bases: TGTGCCAGCAAAGGACAGGGGGAACACGAGCAGTACTTC. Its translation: CASKGQGEHEQYF.

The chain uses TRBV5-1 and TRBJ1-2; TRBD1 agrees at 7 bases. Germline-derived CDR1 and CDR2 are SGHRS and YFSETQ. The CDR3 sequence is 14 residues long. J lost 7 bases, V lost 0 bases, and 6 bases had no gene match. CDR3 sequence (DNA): TGCGCCAGCAGCTTGGAACAGGGGATCAGTGGCTACACCTTC. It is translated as CASSLEQGISGYTF.

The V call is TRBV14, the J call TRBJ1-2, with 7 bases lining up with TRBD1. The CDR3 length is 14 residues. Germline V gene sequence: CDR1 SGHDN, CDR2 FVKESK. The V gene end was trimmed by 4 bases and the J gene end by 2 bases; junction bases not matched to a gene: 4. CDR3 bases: TGTGCCAGCAGCCGGGACAGCAAGAACTATGGCTACACCTTC. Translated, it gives CASSRDSKNYGYTF.

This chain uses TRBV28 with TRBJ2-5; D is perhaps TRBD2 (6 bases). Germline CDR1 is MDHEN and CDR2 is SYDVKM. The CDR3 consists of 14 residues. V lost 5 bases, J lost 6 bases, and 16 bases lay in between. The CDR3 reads CASSIVGGEKTQYF. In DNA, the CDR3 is TGTGCCAGCAGTATCGTGGGAGGCGAGAAGACCCAGTACTTC.

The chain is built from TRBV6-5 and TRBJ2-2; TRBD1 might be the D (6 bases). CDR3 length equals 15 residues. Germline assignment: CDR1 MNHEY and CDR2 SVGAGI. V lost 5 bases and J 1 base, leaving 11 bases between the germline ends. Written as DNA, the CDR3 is TGTGCCAGCAGTCGGACAGCACAGAACACCGGGGAGCTGTTTTTT. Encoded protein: CASSRTAQNTGELFF.

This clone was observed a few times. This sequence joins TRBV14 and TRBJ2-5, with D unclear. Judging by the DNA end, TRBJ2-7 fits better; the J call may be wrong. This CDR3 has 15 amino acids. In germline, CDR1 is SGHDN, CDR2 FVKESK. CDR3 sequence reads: CASSQTWPDSYEQYF. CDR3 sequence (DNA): TGTGCCAGCAGCCAAACATGGCCCGACTCCTACGAGCAGTACTTC.

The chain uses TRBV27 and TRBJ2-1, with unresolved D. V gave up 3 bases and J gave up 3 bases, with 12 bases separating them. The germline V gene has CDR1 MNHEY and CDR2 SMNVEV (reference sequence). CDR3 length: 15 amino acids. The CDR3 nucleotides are TGTGCCAGCAGTTTCCGAGTTGGGCTCTACAATGAGCAGTTCTTC. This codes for CASSFRVGLYNEQFF.